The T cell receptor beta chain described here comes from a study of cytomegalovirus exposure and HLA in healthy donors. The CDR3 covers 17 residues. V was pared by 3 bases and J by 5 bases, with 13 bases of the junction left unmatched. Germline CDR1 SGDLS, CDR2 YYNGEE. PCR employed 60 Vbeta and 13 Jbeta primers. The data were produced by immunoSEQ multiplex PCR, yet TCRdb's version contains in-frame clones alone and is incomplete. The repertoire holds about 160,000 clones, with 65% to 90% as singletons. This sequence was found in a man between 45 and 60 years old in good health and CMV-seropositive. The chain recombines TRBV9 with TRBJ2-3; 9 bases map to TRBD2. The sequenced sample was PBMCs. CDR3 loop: CASSARGVAGDLDTQYF. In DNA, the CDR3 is TGTGCCAGCAGCGCCAGAGGGGTAGCGGGGGACCTAGATACGCAGTATTTT.